This record concerns one T cell receptor beta chain sequence. Its antigen is currently unknown. The entry originates in a study of cytomegalovirus exposure and HLA in healthy donors. Study-level points and caveats: The study recorded about 150 TCR beta chains that were cytomegalovirus-associated.

PCR amplification relied on 60 Vbeta primers (plus 13 Jbeta primers). Some clones are missing from TCRdb's copy, which holds only in-frame ones; the method was immunoSEQ multiplex PCR. This table holds about 130,000 clones, about two thirds found once. Germline V gives CDR1 SGHNT, CDR2 YYREEE (reference sequence). The CDR3 loop spans 14 amino acids. V was clipped by 4 bases and J by 6 bases; unmatched bases: 7. This TCR came from a human donor in good health. The rearrangement joins TRBV5-4 to TRBJ2-4, with TRBD1 matching 7 bases. The sequencing input was PBMCs. In DNA, the CDR3 is TGTGCCAGCAGCCTAAAGACAGGGTTAAACATTCAGTACTTC. Amino acids: CASSLKTGLNIQYF.